A selection of T cell receptor beta chains follows, all from one sample in a study of metastatic and nonmetastatic thyroid tumors. TCRdb reassembled clones from the PCR reads with MiXCR. Here the sample spans roughly 21,000 clones, approximately 30% being singletons. The sequencing sample was made of tumor tissue. The origin of the receptors is a male donor with papillary thyroid cancer or a benign thyroid nodule (not recorded which). Some clones in this sample may be carry-over from other donors' samples. CDR3s include the opening cysteine and the closing phenylalanine or tryptophan. The D gene is left open where the match is weak. Not every row has a clone size; where given, it reads once, few, many or a size class.

J,V,size,D,CDR3,DNA
TRBJ1-1,TRBV6-4,many,-,CASSDTPWTEAFF,TGTGCCAGCAGTGACACCCCGTGGACTGAAGCTTTCTTT
TRBJ2-7,TRBV7-2,-,-,CASSIAGVSSYEQYF,TGTGCCAGCAGCATCGCAGGCGTCAGCTCCTACGAGCAGTACTTC
TRBJ1-1,TRBV7-9,many,-,CASSLGRDGLNTEAFF,TGTGCCAGCAGCTTAGGGAGGGACGGCTTGAACACTGAAGCTTTCTTT
TRBJ2-3,TRBV2,-,TRBD2,CASSFGLAGGVDTQYF,TGTGCCAGCAGTTTCGGACTAGCGGGAGGGGTAGATACGCAGTATTTT
TRBJ2-1,TRBV19,few,-,CASSIAGGEQFF,TGTGCCAGTAGTATAGCCGGGGGTGAGCAGTTCTTC
TRBJ2-3,TRBV6-4,few,-,CASSKGDTQYF,TGTGCCAGCTCGAAGGGGGATACGCAGTATTTT
TRBJ1-2,TRBV20-1,-,-,CSWDENYCYTF,TGCAGCTGGGACGAGAACTATTGCTACACCTTC
TRBJ2-1,TRBV10-3,many,TRBD2,CATRQKTLAGEQFF,TGTGCCACCCGACAGAAGACTTTAGCGGGCGAGCAGTTCTTC
TRBJ1-1,TRBV7-9,once,-,CASSLRSSTEAFF,TGTGCCAGCAGCTTGAGAAGTTCCACTGAAGCTTTCTTT
TRBJ1-2,TRBV24-1,-,TRBD1,CATSDLTGEHGYTF,TGTGCCACCAGTGACCTCACAGGGGAGCATGGCTACACCTTC
TRBJ2-7,TRBV9,once,-,CASSVVASVSLGEQYF,TGTGCCAGCAGCGTAGTGGCTAGCGTGAGCCTAGGGGAGCAGTACTTC
TRBJ2-1,TRBV12-3/TRBV12-4,-,-,CASSQIVEQFF,TGTGCCAGCAGCCAAATAGTGGAGCAGTTCTTC
TRBJ1-4,TRBV6-6,-,-,CASSYKSGQGEKLFF,TGTGCCAGCAGTTACAAGTCAGGGCAAGGAGAAAAACTGTTTTTT
TRBJ1-1,TRBV18,many,-,CASSPVGSNTEAFF,TGTGCCAGCTCACCAGTAGGGTCGAACACTGAAGCTTTCTTT
TRBJ1-1,TRBV11-2,few,-,CASSQRAGAPNTEAFF,TGTGCCAGCAGCCAAAGGGCAGGGGCTCCGAACACTGAAGCTTTCTTT
TRBJ2-2,TRBV20-1,many,TRBD2,CSARDQSASGRSGGELFF,TGCAGTGCTAGAGATCAATCGGCCAGCGGGAGGTCTGGAGGGGAGCTGTTTTTT
TRBJ2-3,TRBV7-8,many,-,CASSPQAGTDTQYF,TGTGCCAGCAGCCCCCAGGCGGGCACAGATACGCAGTATTTT
TRBJ2-2,TRBV28,few,-,CASSPMGVLNTGELFF,TGTGCCAGCAGTCCGATGGGTGTATTGAACACCGGGGAGCTGTTTTTT
TRBJ2-7,TRBV9,-,-,CASSEWDISYEQYF,TGTGCCAGCAGCGAGTGGGACATTTCCTACGAGCAGTACTTC
TRBJ2-6,TRBV15,few,-,CATSRDRGSGANVLTF,TGTGCCACCAGTAGAGATCGGGGCTCTGGGGCCAACGTCCTGACTTTC
TRBJ1-5,TRBV28,-,-,CASSSRFRGGSNQPQHF,TGTGCCAGCAGTTCCCGCTTTAGGGGTGGGAGCAATCAGCCCCAGCATTTT
TRBJ2-7,TRBV28,many,-,CASSFDSSYEQYF,TGTGCCAGCAGTTTCGACAGCTCCTACGAGCAGTACTTC
TRBJ2-1,TRBV3-1,many,TRBD1,CASSLQTGYNEQFF,TGTGCCAGCAGCCTCCAGACAGGGTACAATGAGCAGTTCTTC
TRBJ2-7,TRBV20-1,medium-sized,-,CSANGAKDYEQYF,TGCAGTGCGAACGGGGCGAAAGACTACGAGCAGTACTTC
TRBJ1-2,TRBV19,medium-sized,-,CASSSRIEGIGYTF,TGTGCCAGTAGTTCGAGAATCGAGGGGATCGGCTACACCTTC
TRBJ2-7,TRBV11-3,-,-,CASSLQEESYEQYF,TGTGCCAGCAGCTTACAGGAAGAAAGCTACGAGCAGTACTTC
TRBJ2-3,TRBV19,many,TRBD2,CASSTSGNTDTQYF,TGTGCCAGTAGTACTAGCGGGAACACAGATACGCAGTATTTT
TRBJ2-7,TRBV14,once,-,CASSIPGHNSYEQYF,TGTGCCAGCAGCATTCCGGGACATAACTCCTACGAGCAGTACTTC
TRBJ1-4,TRBV7-9,-,-,CASSQSGQNEKLFF,TGTGCCAGCAGCCAATCGGGACAAAATGAAAAACTGTTTTTT
TRBJ1-5,TRBV6-1,many,-,CAGAGSWDQPQHF,TGTGCCGGGGCGGGCTCTTGGGATCAGCCCCAGCATTTT
TRBJ1-5,TRBV30,-,-,CAWNPGSGQPQHF,TGTGCCTGGAACCCAGGGTCGGGGCAGCCCCAGCATTTT
TRBJ2-7,TRBV15,medium-sized,-,CATSREGASSYEQYF,TGTGCCACCAGCAGAGAGGGGGCCAGCTCCTACGAGCAGTACTTC
TRBJ2-3,TRBV11-3,-,-,CASSLNQDTQYF,TGTGCCAGCAGCTTAAACCAGGATACGCAGTATTTT
TRBJ1-1,TRBV5-1,medium-sized,-,CASSFQGARNTEAFF,TGCGCCAGCAGCTTTCAAGGGGCCCGGAACACTGAAGCTTTCTTT
TRBJ2-3,TRBV9,many,TRBD2,CASSASGGLDTQYF,TGTGCCAGCAGCGCGTCGGGGGGGTTGGATACGCAGTATTTT